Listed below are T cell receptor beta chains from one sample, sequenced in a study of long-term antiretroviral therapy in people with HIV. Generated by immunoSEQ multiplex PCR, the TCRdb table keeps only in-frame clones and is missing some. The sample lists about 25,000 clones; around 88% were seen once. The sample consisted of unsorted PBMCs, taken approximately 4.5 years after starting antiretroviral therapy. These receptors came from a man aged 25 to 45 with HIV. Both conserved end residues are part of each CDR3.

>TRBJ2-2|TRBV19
CASSRTGEAGELFF
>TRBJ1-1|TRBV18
CASSPLPGTGSKGTEAFF
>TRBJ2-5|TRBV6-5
CASSPGLRETQYF
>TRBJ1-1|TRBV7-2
CASSLTKNTEAFF
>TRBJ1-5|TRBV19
CASSSRGRNQPQHF
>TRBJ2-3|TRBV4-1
CASSQDRGGRTDTQYF
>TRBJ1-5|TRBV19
CASSLGGFQPQHF
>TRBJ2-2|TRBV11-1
CASTSLGSNTGELFF
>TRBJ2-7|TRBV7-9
CASSLAPRGGSPYEQYF
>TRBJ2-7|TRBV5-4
CASSLDYRGYEQYF
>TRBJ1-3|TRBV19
CASSIIRQGSTGNTIYF
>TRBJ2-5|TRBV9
CASSGTQETQYF
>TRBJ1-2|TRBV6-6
CASSPGWSSYGYTF
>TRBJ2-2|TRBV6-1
CASFYGTDTGELFF
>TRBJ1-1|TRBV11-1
CASSPRTSPNTEAFF
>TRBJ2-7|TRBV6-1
CASSDQGAHEQYF
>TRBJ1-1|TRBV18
CASSPLLTAITEAFF
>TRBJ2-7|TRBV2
CASSETGGGLYEQYF
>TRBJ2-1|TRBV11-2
CASSATDGEQFF
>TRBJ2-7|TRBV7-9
CASSLKEGYEQYF
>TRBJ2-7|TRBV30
CAWSDADGNYEQYF
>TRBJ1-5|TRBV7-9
CASSRDQGLSNQPQHF
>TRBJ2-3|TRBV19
CASRARGNTDTQYF
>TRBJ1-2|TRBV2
CASSWTAYGYTF
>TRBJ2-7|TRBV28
CASTYTSGYSYEQYF
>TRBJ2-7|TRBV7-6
CASSPLAHHEQYF
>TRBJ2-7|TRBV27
CASSHRDRASYEQYF
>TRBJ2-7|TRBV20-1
CSARGLTEQYF
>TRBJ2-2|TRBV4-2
CASSQVSLAGGGPGELFF
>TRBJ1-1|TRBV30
CAWSPRVTNTEAFF